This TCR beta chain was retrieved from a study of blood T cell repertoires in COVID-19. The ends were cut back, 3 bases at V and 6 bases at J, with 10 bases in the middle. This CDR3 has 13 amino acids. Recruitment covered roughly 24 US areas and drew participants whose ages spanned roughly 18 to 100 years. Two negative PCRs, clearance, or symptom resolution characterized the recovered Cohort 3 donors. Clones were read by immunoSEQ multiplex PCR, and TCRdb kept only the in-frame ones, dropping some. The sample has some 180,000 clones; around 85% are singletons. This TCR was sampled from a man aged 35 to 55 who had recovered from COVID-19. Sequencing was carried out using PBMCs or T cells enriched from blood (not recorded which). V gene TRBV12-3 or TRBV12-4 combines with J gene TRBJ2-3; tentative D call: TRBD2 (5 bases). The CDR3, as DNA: TGTGCCAGCAGTTTTGAGCGAGGGGATACGCAGTATTTT. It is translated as CASSFERGDTQYF.